Shown below are 8 T cell receptor beta chains from a single sample sequenced in a study of beta chain features in type 1 diabetes. Expressed TCRB transcripts were sequenced after all isolated RNA was converted to cDNA. Assay used: immunoSEQ multiplex PCR; TCRdb lists only in-frame clones, some missing. The sample shows tens of thousands of clones, 45% to 50% of them seen only once. What was sequenced was central memory CD4+ T cells from blood. The receptors derive from a woman under 30 in good health.

This clone was seen more than once but under ten times. V gene TRBV29-1 combines with J gene TRBJ1-1; 7 nucleotides line up with TRBD1. V was pared by 7 bases and J by 4 bases, with 3 bases of the junction left unmatched. The CDR3 totals 11 residues. The germline V gene encodes CDR1 SQVTM and CDR2 ANQGSEA. CDR3 coding DNA: TGCAGCGGACAGGGCGCCACTGAAGCTTTCTTT. As protein: CSGQGATEAFF.

The V and J genes are TRBV7-9 and TRBJ2-1; D not certain. CDR1 is SEHNR, CDR2 FQNEAQ, per germline (reference sequence). The CDR3 runs 18 residues. Trimming pared 4 bases from V and 0 bases from J, leaving 19 bases between. The CDR3 is CASSSLTGKTRSYNEQFF. The CDR3 bases are TGTGCCAGCAGCTCATTGACTGGAAAGACGCGCTCCTACAATGAGCAGTTCTTC.

This clone appeared a few times. The chain is built from TRBV18 and TRBJ1-2; 8 bases map to TRBD1. The CDR3 loop spans 15 amino acids. V trimming: 5 bases; J trimming: 2 bases; junction bases outside the gene matches: 7. Germline CDR1 reads KGHSH; CDR2 reads LQKENI. Here the CDR3 DNA reads TGTGCCAGCTCATCAAAGACAGGGGAAAACTATGGCTACACCTTC. This gives the protein CASSSKTGENYGYTF.

The chain links TRBV9 to TRBJ2-1; the match to TRBD2 covers 8 bases. The CDR3 contains 15 residues. Germline V gene sequence: CDR1 SGDLS, CDR2 YYNGEE. With 1 base clipped from V and 5 bases from J, the junction kept 5 bases outside the gene matches. The CDR3 loop is CASSVSGGQHNEQFF. CDR3 DNA: TGTGCCAGCAGCGTATCGGGGGGGCAACACAATGAGCAGTTCTTC.

This clone was found a few times. The chain joins TRBV6-1 to TRBJ2-1; a weak D match, TRBD2 (6 bases). CDR1 is MNHNS and CDR2 is SASEGT in the germline V gene. V dropped 10 bases and J dropped 13 bases, with 23 bases sitting between them. The CDR3 spans 13 residues. The CDR3 is CATIGGTSGRQFF. The CDR3 DNA sequence: TGTGCCACCATCGGCGGGACGTCCGGTAGACAGTTCTTC.

This chain uses TRBV6-9 with TRBJ1-2, with D hard to call. This CDR3 comprises 13 residues. Germline V gives CDR1 MNHGY, CDR2 SVAAGI. The V and J ends lost 7 bases and 7 bases respectively, with 16 bases between them. CDR3 bases: TGTGCCAGCAACTTGGACCCCGGAGGTGGCTACACCTTC. This sequence encodes CASNLDPGGGYTF.

The chain joins TRBV27 to TRBJ2-3; TRBD1 aligns across 7 bases. The CDR3 covers 14 residues. J was trimmed by 2 bases and V by 6 bases; bases with no gene match: 5. CDR1 and CDR2 from the germline V gene are MNHEY and SMNVEV (reference sequence). Here the CDR3 DNA reads TGTGCCAGCAGAGACAGGGACCCCACAGATACGCAGTATTTT. It translates to CASRDRDPTDTQYF.

The chain has TRBV20-1 and TRBJ1-2, with D perhaps TRBD1 (5 bases). Germline V lookup: CDR1 DFQATT, CDR2 SNEGSKA (reference sequence). V was shortened by 6 bases and J by 8 bases, with 13 bases between the two germline ends. The CDR3 totals 11 residues. CDR3 sequence reads: CSALQGKGYTF. The CDR3 coding sequence is TGCAGTGCCCTCCAGGGAAAAGGCTACACCTTC.